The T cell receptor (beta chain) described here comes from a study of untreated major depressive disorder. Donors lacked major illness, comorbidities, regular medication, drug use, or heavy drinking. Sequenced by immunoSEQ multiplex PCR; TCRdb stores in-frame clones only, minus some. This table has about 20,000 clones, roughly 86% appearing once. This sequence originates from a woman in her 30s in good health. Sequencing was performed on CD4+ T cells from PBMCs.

CDR3 coding DNA: TGTGCCAGCAGCCTCCGGGAGCTAGAAGCTTTCTTT. Its protein product is CASSLRELEAFF. V gene TRBV7-9 combines with J gene TRBJ1-1; no definite D call. The V end lost 5 bases, the J end lost 8 bases, and 12 bases lay between the germline ends. Germline V lookup: CDR1 SEHNR, CDR2 FQNEAQ (reference sequence). This CDR3 has 12 amino acids.